The T cell receptor (beta chain) under discussion was sequenced for a study of CD8+CD57+ T cells in acquired aplastic anemia. The CDR3 extends over 13 amino acids. Germline values: CDR1 LNHDA, CDR2 SQIVND (reference sequence). V was shortened by 6 bases and J by 7 bases, with 13 bases between the two germline ends. TCR beta VDJ combinations and CDR3 sequences were profiled from genomic DNA. TCRdb used MiXCR to reprocess the reads, holding one entry per CDR3 protein. The data contain 200,000 to 250,000 distinct CDR3 sequences, approximately 65% of them seen just once; the ten biggest clones take up around 50%. Before being chosen for sequencing, patients had shown CD8+CD57+ cell expansion by flow cytometry.

This clonotype was sampled from a human donor with aplastic anemia. Sequencing was performed on sorted CD4+, CD8+, or CD8+CD57+ T cells (not recorded which) from PBMCs. The J gene is TRBJ2-1, the V gene TRBV19; tentative D call: TRBD2 (5 bases). This chain's CDR3 is CASRSVPGNEQFF. CDR3 DNA: TGTGCCAGTAGATCGGTCCCGGGAAATGAGCAGTTCTTC.